The rows below give T cell receptor beta chains drawn from one sample of a study of T cell repertoires in cytomegalovirus infection. TCRdb used MiXCR to reprocess the reads, holding one entry per CDR3 protein. The table lists about 740,000 distinct CDR3 sequences, 35% to 45% of them singletons. Sequences were obtained from PBMCs. These TCRs come from a human donor in good health (CMV status not recorded). Some clones in this sample may be carry-over from other donors' samples. Each CDR3 is given with its conserved first and last residue. A D gene is named only where the DNA matches it firmly. Size is omitted from some rows. Given values are once, few, many or a class for expanded clones.

TRBJ2-1 . TRBV12-5 . TGTGCTAGTGGATCAGGGAGAGATGAGCAGTTCTTC CASGSGRDEQFF
TRBJ1-4 many TRBV12-3/TRBV12-4 . TGTGCCAGCAGTACAGGGTCAACTAATGAAAAACTGTTTTTT CASSTGSTNEKLFF
TRBJ2-1 . TRBV5-1 . TGCGCCAGCAGGAACTCCCGTTCCTACAATGAGCAGTTCTTC CASRNSRSYNEQFF
TRBJ1-3 few TRBV27 . TGTGCCAGCAGCCCCTTTGGGGGGATGACTGGAAACACCATATATTTT CASSPFGGMTGNTIYF
TRBJ1-4 . TRBV19 . TGTGCCAGTAGTATTTCAGCGGGGCGAGAAAAACTGTTTTTT CASSISAGREKLFF
TRBJ1-4 . TRBV6-1 . TGTGCCAGCGCACCTACAGGGTCAACTAATGAAAAACTGTTTTTT CASAPTGSTNEKLFF
TRBJ1-2 . TRBV29-1 . TGCAGCGTTGGAAGCCAGGGCTATGGCTACACCTTC CSVGSQGYGYTF
TRBJ2-1 . TRBV5-1 TRBD2 TGCGCCAGCAGCCTCGGGACTAGCGAAGGTGAGCAGTTCTTC CASSLGTSEGEQFF
TRBJ2-7 few TRBV5-1 TRBD1 TGCGCCAGCAGCTTAAGACAGGGATTTGGGCAGTACTTC CASSLRQGFGQYF
TRBJ2-1 . TRBV20-1 TRBD2 TGCAGTGCCCGACTAGCGGACAATGAGCAGTTCTTC CSARLADNEQFF
TRBJ2-1 . TRBV27 . TGTGCCAGCAGGTTGACAGAGGCAGACAATGAGCAGTTCTTC CASRLTEADNEQFF
TRBJ1-2 many TRBV28 . TGTGCCAGCAGTTTAGCGGGAGTTTACTATGGCTACACCTTC CASSLAGVYYGYTF
TRBJ2-3 few TRBV19 TRBD1 TGTGCCAGTAGTATAGAGTACAGGGGGCGCGGCACAGATACGCAGTATTTT CASSIEYRGRGTDTQYF
TRBJ1-5 many TRBV2 . TGTGCCACCTCAGAGAGGTCCCATAGCAATCAGCCCCAGCATTTT CATSERSHSNQPQHF
TRBJ2-3 . TRBV5-6 . TGTGCCAGCAGTTTAGGAGGGGGCCTCACCACAGATACGCAGTATTTT CASSLGGGLTTDTQYF
TRBJ2-6 . TRBV20-1 . TGCAGTGCTAGAATGCCCTCTGGGGCCAACGTCCTGACTTTC CSARMPSGANVLTF
TRBJ2-5 . TRBV28 TRBD2 TGTGCCAGCAGTAAAGGGACTACCGTCGGGGAGACCCAGTACTTC CASSKGTTVGETQYF
TRBJ1-5 once TRBV5-6 . TGTGCCAGCAGCTTGGGGGGGCCCGATCAGCCCCAGCATTTT CASSLGGPDQPQHF
TRBJ1-6 . TRBV4-1 . TGCGCCAGCAGCCAAACCAACGCCAGCCCCCGTTCACCCCTCCACTTT CASSQTNASPRSPLHF
TRBJ1-2 . TRBV9 . TGTGCCAGCAGCGTCCCGGGACATGCGGGCAACTTC CASSVPGHAGNF
TRBJ2-5 . TRBV18 . TGTGCCAGCTCACCGATCCAAGAGACCCAGTACTTC CASSPIQETQYF
TRBJ1-2 . TRBV20-1 TRBD1 TGCAGTGCTAGAACGGGTGACAGGGAGGCCTATGGCTACACCTTC CSARTGDREAYGYTF
TRBJ2-1 few TRBV6-5 . TGTGCCAGCAGTCCCCTCCCGGACTACCGCTCCTACAATGAGCAGTTCTTC CASSPLPDYRSYNEQFF
TRBJ2-2 once TRBV4-2 TRBD1 TGTGCCAGCAGCCAAGAACAGGGGCCCGGGGAGCTGTTTTTT CASSQEQGPGELFF
TRBJ2-2 many TRBV19 . TGTGCCAGTAGTATAGGAGGGACACCCACCGGGGAGCTGTTTTTT CASSIGGTPTGELFF
TRBJ1-2 . TRBV2 TRBD1 TGTGCCAGCAGGGAGGGGGACAGGTATAACTATGGCTACACCTTC CASREGDRYNYGYTF
TRBJ1-5 few TRBV2 . TGTGCCAGCAGTGAAAGGCGTTCGCCCCAGCATTTT CASSERRSPQHF
TRBJ2-1 few TRBV7-6 . TGTGCCAGCAGCTTATCCCCCGGGGCAGGGAAAGGCAATGAGCAGTTCTTC CASSLSPGAGKGNEQFF
TRBJ2-5 few TRBV5-4 TRBD1 TGTGCCAGCAGCGAACTTACAGGGGGGGAGACCCAGTACTTC CASSELTGGETQYF
TRBJ2-3 . TRBV15 . TGTGCCACCAGCAGAGATGCAGATACGCAGTATTTT CATSRDADTQYF
TRBJ1-5 few TRBV28 . TGTGCCAGCATCCTAAGGTGGAATCAGCCCCAGCATTTT CASILRWNQPQHF
TRBJ1-2 many TRBV27 . TGTGCCAGCAGTCCCACAGTGGGCCGACAGGTTGCCTATGGCTACACCTTC CASSPTVGRQVAYGYTF
TRBJ1-6 . TRBV28 . TGTGCCATCAGTTTGGCCGGGACCTATAAGTCACCCCTCCACTTT CAISLAGTYKSPLHF
TRBJ2-1 few TRBV10-3 . TGTGCCATCAGTGGATTGTCGTTCGCGGATGAGCAGTTCTTC CAISGLSFADEQFF
TRBJ1-2 few TRBV28 . TGTGCCAGCAGGCAGAGTAGTAACTATGGCTACACCTTC CASRQSSNYGYTF
TRBJ1-1 many TRBV7-8 TRBD1 TGTGCCAGCAGCTTAGGGGGACAGGGAGACACTGAAGCTTTCTTT CASSLGGQGDTEAFF
TRBJ1-5 few TRBV19 . TGTGCCAGTAGTACTTCTCGGACCCTACTGGGTCAGCCCCAGCATTTT CASSTSRTLLGQPQHF
TRBJ2-5 . TRBV6-2/TRBV6-3 . TGTGCCAGCATCGCGCAGGCGTACCAAGAGACCCAGTACTTC CASIAQAYQETQYF
TRBJ2-5 . TRBV10-3 . TGTGCCATCAGTGGGACAGACCAAGAGACCCAGTACTTC CAISGTDQETQYF
TRBJ1-6 few TRBV28 . TGTGCCAGCAGTTTATCCCCGAGAAATTCACCCCTCCACTTT CASSLSPRNSPLHF
TRBJ2-5 . TRBV28 TRBD2 TGTGCCAGCAGTTCCCATGGGACTAGGGCCCCAGAGACCCAGTACTTC CASSSHGTRAPETQYF
TRBJ2-1 . TRBV4-1 TRBD2 TGTGCCAGCAGCCAAACACTAGCGGGAGGGCATGAGCAGTTCTTC CASSQTLAGGHEQFF
TRBJ1-2 . TRBV27 . TGTGCCAGCAGTTTATCGCCGGATAACTATGGCTACACCTTC CASSLSPDNYGYTF
TRBJ1-4 . TRBV20-1 . TGCAGTGCTAGAGCACAGGGCGAAAAACTGTTTTTT CSARAQGEKLFF
TRBJ1-4 . TRBV28 . TGTGCCGTTGGACAGTCCGCAACTAATGAAAAACTGTTTTTT CAVGQSATNEKLFF
TRBJ1-1 few TRBV6-1 . TGTGCCAGCAGTGCAGCGGGACAGAACACTGAAGCTTTCTTT CASSAAGQNTEAFF
TRBJ2-3 few TRBV12-3/TRBV12-4 . TGTGCCAGCAGTTTTCTTCAGGGCGCAGATACGCAGTATTTT CASSFLQGADTQYF
TRBJ1-3 . TRBV9 . TGTGCCAGCAGTCCAATCGTTGGGGACACCATAGATTTT CASSPIVGDTIDF
TRBJ1-3 . TRBV18 . TGTGCCAGCTCAGAGCGGTCTGGAAACACCATATATTTT CASSERSGNTIYF
TRBJ2-5 few TRBV7-2 . TGTGCCAGCAGCTTTCTGCCAGACGAGACCCAGTACTTC CASSFLPDETQYF
TRBJ2-1 few TRBV7-8 . TGTGCCAGCAGCCCTAACTGGACCGGGGAGCAGTTCTTC CASSPNWTGEQFF
TRBJ2-5 . TRBV28 . TGTGCCAGCAGTGTACTTTCCCCAGCGGAGATCCAAGAGACCCAGTACTTC CASSVLSPAEIQETQYF
TRBJ1-6 . TRBV6-1 TRBD1 TGTGCCAGCAGGGGGACAGGGGATAATTCACCCCTCCACTTT CASRGTGDNSPLHF
TRBJ2-5 few TRBV11-2 . TGTGCCAGCAGCCCCCCGCCTCTAGGTAGTGTAGAGACCCAGTACTTC CASSPPPLGSVETQYF
TRBJ1-2 . TRBV29-1 TRBD1 TGCAGCGTTGTCCAGGGGGGCCATGGCTACACCTTC CSVVQGGHGYTF